The rows below give T cell receptor beta chains drawn from one sample of a study of T cells after yellow fever vaccination. Each CDR3 protein is one row after TCRdb ran MiXCR on the 5' RACE reads. The table includes roughly 500,000 distinct CDR3 sequences, roughly 19% detected once. The sequencing used PBMCs, collected 15 days after the yellow fever booster vaccination. The source of these receptors is a man younger than 45 who received the YFV17D yellow fever vaccine. Both conserved end residues are trimmed from each CDR3.

V gene	J gene	CDR3 protein
TRBV7-8	TRBJ2-3	ASSPGLTLSTDTQY
TRBV20-1	TRBJ2-3	SARDSRSSTDTQY
TRBV9	TRBJ2-3	ASSVAGTGRGDTQY
TRBV11-2	TRBJ2-1	ASSLVYGQESYNEQF
TRBV18	TRBJ2-7	ASSWELEQY
TRBV7-2	TRBJ2-3	ASSLSGGTSGRGGPDTQY
TRBV10-1	TRBJ2-2	AREDFSAGELF
TRBV7-2	TRBJ2-5	ASSLQTSGLLTQY
TRBV12-3/TRBV12-4	TRBJ1-1	ASSFTDTNTEAF
TRBV9	TRBJ2-1	ASSVGRETTYNEQF
TRBV4-2	TRBJ2-2	ASSQEVPGGSSSGELF
TRBV11-2	TRBJ2-1	ASSLPGSGVEQF
TRBV7-8	TRBJ1-2	ASSWYRDRASYT
TRBV20-1	TRBJ2-1	SAPFPSGYNEQF
TRBV20-1	TRBJ2-5	SASTFWETQY
TRBV11-2	TRBJ2-5	ASSPEGLPAQETQY
TRBV20-1	TRBJ1-1	SAQTQNTEAF
TRBV7-2	TRBJ2-1	ASSNLGRQGVGNEQF
TRBV11-2	TRBJ2-6	ASSLDRPNGGANVLT
TRBV20-1	TRBJ1-1	SARDPAMAMPFEAF
TRBV6-1	TRBJ1-4	ASSGWGDRGNRKLF
TRBV28	TRBJ2-1	ASRANNEQF
TRBV7-9	TRBJ2-1	ASSFPFREYNEQF
TRBV6-1	TRBJ2-3	ACREEGDTDTQY
TRBV20-1	TRBJ2-5	SARGAGFETQY
TRBV27	TRBJ2-1	ASSLSPWGGPGDEQF
TRBV28	TRBJ2-1	ASSFLGHGDEQF
TRBV5-1	TRBJ2-7	ASSSQGSEQY
TRBV12-3/TRBV12-4	TRBJ2-1	ASSLGLGTYNEQF
TRBV6-1	TRBJ2-7	ASTGQAVSYEQY
TRBV6-5	TRBJ2-2	ASSYGQGTTGELF
TRBV28	TRBJ2-5	ASSSWGSETQY
TRBV5-4	TRBJ2-3	ASSSTAKTADTQY
TRBV6-1	TRBJ2-7	ASTQDGLYEQY
TRBV29-1	TRBJ2-1	SVTVSYNEQF
TRBV4-3	TRBJ2-5	ASSQAATREETQY
TRBV20-1	TRBJ1-1	SARQGGGTEAF
TRBV7-9	TRBJ2-1	ASSLRDPGKNEQF
TRBV14	TRBJ2-2	ASNAENTGELF
TRBV5-4	TRBJ2-1	ASSSGTKNEQF
TRBV6-5	TRBJ2-7	ASKKGSHEQY
TRBV5-1	TRBJ2-7	ASSSIQGYEGQY
TRBV10-3	TRBJ2-5	AISDPGLGQETQY
TRBV20-1	TRBJ2-2	SARVAGVIGELF
TRBV7-9	TRBJ2-5	ASSPPYLQETQY
TRBV7-2	TRBJ2-3	ASRRLAGGLDTQY
TRBV7-2	TRBJ2-7	ASNSRDYRDEQY